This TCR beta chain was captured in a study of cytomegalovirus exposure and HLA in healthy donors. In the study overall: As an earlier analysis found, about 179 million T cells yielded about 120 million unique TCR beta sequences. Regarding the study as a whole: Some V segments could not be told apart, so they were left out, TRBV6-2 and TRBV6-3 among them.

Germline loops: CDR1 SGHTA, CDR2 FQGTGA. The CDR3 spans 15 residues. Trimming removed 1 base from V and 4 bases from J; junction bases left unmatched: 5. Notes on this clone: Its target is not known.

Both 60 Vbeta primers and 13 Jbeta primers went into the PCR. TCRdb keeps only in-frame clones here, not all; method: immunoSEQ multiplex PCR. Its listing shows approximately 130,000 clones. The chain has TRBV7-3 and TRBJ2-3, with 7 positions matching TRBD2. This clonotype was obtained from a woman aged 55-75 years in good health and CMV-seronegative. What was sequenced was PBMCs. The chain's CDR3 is CASSLRGRAADTQYF. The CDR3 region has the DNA TGTGCCAGCAGCTTAAGGGGGAGGGCCGCAGATACGCAGTATTTT.